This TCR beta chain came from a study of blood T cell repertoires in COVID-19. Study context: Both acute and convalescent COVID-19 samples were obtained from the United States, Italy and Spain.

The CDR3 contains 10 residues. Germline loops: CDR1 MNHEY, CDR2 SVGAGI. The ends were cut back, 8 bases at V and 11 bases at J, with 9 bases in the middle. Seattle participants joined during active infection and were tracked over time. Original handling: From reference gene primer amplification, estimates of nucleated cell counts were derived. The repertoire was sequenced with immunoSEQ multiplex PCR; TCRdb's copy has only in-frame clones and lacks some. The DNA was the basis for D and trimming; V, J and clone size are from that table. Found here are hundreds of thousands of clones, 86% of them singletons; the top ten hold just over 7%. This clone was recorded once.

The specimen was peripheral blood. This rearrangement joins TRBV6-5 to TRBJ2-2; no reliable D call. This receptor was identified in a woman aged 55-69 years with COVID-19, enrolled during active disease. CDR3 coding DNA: TGTGCCAGCCAAGCGTCCGAGCTGTTTTTT. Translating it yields CASQASELFF.